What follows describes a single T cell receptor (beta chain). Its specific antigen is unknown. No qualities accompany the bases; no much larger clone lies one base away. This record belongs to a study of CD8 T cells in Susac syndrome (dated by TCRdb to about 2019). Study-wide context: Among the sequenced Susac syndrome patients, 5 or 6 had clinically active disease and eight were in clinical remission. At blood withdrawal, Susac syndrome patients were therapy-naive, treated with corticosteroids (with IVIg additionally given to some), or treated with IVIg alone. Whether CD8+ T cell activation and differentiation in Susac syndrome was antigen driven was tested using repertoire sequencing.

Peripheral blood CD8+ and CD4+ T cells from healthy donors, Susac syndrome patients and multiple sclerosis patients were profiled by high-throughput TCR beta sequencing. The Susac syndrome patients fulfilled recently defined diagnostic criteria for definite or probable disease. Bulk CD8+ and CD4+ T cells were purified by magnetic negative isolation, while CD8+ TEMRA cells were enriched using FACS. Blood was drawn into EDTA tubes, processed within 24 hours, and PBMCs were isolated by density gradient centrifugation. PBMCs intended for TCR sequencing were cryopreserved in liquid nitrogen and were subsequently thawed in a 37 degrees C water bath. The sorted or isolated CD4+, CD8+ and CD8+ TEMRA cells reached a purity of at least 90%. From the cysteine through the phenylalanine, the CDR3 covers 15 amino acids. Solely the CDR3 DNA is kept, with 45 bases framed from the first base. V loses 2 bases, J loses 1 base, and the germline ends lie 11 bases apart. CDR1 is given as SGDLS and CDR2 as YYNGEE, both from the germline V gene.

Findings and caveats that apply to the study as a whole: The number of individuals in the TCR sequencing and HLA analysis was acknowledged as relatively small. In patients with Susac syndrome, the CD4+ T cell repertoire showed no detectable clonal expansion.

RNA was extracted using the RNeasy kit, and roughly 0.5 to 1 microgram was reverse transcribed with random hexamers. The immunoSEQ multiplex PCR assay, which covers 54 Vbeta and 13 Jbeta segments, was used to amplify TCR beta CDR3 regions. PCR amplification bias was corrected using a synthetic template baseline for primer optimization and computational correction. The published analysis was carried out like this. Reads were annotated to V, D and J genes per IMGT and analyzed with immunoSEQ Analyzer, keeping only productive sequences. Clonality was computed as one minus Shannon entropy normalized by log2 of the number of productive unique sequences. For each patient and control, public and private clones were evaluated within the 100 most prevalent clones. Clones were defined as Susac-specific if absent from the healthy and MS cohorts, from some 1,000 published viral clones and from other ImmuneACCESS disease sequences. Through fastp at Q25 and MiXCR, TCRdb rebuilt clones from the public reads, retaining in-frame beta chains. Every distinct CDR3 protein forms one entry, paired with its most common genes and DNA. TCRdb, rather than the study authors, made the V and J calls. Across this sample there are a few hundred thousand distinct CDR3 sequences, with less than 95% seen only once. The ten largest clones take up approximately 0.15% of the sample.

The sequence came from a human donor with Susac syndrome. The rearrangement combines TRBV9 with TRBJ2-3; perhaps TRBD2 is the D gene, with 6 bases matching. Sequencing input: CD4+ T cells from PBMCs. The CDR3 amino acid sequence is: CASSVSGGRTDTQYF. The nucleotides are TGTGCCAGCAGCGTTTCCGGGGGACGCACAGATACGCAGTATTTT.